This T cell receptor (beta chain) emerged from a study of cytomegalovirus exposure and HLA in healthy donors. In germline, CDR1 is MRHNA, CDR2 SNTAGT. V gave up 8 bases and J gave up 3 bases; unmatched junction bases: 13. The CDR3 has 15 amino acids. This clone was recorded only once. The primer mix had 60 Vbeta and 13 Jbeta primers. Using immunoSEQ multiplex PCR, the repertoire was profiled, and TCRdb retains in-frame clones only, with some absent. Of 77,000 or so clones listed, over 70% are singletons. The chain couples TRBV6-4 to TRBJ2-7; 7 bases are shared with TRBD2. The receptor comes from a middle-aged woman in good health and CMV-seronegative. The sample taken for sequencing was PBMCs. Here the CDR3 DNA reads TGTGCCAGCCTCACGGGAGGTCGTCCGGACTACGAGCAGTACTTC. Translation: CASLTGGRPDYEQYF.